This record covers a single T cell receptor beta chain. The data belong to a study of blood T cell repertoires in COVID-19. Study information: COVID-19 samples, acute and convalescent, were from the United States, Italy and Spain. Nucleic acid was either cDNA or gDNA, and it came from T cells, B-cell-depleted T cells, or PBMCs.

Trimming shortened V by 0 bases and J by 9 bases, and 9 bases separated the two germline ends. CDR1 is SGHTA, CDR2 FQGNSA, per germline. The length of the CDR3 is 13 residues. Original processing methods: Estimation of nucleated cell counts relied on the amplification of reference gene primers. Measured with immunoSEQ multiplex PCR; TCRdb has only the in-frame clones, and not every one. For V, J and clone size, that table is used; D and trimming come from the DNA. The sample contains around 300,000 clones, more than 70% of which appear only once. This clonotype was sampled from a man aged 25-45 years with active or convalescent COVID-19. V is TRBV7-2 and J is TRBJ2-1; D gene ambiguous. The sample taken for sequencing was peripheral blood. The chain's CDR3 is CASSLASIPEQFF. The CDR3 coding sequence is TGTGCCAGCAGCTTAGCTAGCATCCCTGAGCAGTTCTTC.